These 30 T cell receptor beta chains came from one sample sequenced in a study of blood T cell repertoires in COVID-19. TCRdb's copy holds only in-frame clones and misses some; the assay was immunoSEQ multiplex PCR. The table includes 65,000 or so clones, around 80% detected once. The specimen sequenced was peripheral blood. The receptors originated from a man younger than 40 with COVID-19, enrolled during active disease.

This CDR3 reads CASSPPGTSGRASYNEQFF. CDR3 bases: TGTGCCAGCAGCCCCCCCGGGACTAGCGGGAGGGCCTCCTACAATGAGCAGTTCTTC. The rearrangement uses TRBV11-2 and TRBJ2-1, with 16 bases lining up with TRBD2. V trimming: 5 bases; J trimming: 0 bases; junction bases outside the gene matches: 7. Germline values: CDR1 SGHAT, CDR2 FQNNGV. The CDR3 totals 19 residues.

The chain employs TRBV9 and TRBJ1-1, with D possibly matching TRBD1 (5 bases). Between the trimmed V and J ends, which lost 0 bases and 3 bases, there was a span of 12 bases. This CDR3 is built from 15 residues. CDR1 and CDR2 (germline): SGDLS, YYNGEE. The CDR3 coding sequence is TGTGCCAGCAGCGTAGATTTAGGGGTCGACACTGAAGCTTTCTTT. Its protein product is CASSVDLGVDTEAFF.

The chain has TRBV7-2 and TRBJ1-4; D is undetermined. V was trimmed by 1 base and J by 4 bases, leaving 7 bases between them. The CDR3 loop spans 14 amino acids. CDR1 SGHTA and CDR2 FQGNSA come from the germline V gene. This chain's CDR3 is CASSLGAINEKLFF. The CDR3 bases are TGTGCCAGCAGCTTAGGGGCGATTAATGAAAAACTGTTTTTT.

This chain joins TRBV11-2 and TRBJ1-1; D gene ambiguous. Trimming stripped 3 bases from V and 0 bases from J, with 5 bases between. The CDR3 length is 13 residues. From germline, CDR1 is SGHAT and CDR2 FQNNGV. CDR3 nucleotide sequence: TGTGCCAGCAGCTTTAGCATGAACACTGAAGCTTTCTTT. Translated, it gives CASSFSMNTEAFF.

The chain has TRBV30 and TRBJ1-1, with TRBD1 as a possible D gene (5 bases). Trimming took 1 base from V and 1 from J, leaving 10 bases between them. CDR3 length: 14 amino acids. From germline, CDR1 is GTSNPN and CDR2 SVGIG (reference sequence). As DNA, the CDR3 is TGTGCCTGGAGTGCGGGGGATTGGAACACTGAAGCTTTCTTT. Amino acid sequence: CAWSAGDWNTEAFF.

CDR3 in amino acids: CASSLNRGDIQYF. The CDR3 nucleotides read TGCGCCAGCAGCTTGAACCGGGGAGACATTCAGTACTTC. V gene TRBV5-1 combines with J gene TRBJ2-4; D possibly corresponds to TRBD2 (5 bases). Deletions cut 1 base from V and 8 bases from J, with 10 bases between. The germline CDR1 and CDR2 sequences are SGHRS and YFSETQ. The CDR3 has 13 residues.

This chain joins TRBV6-5 and TRBJ1-1, with TRBD1 identical over 7 bases. J gave up 4 bases and V 6 bases, and 8 bases lay outside the gene matches. The CDR3 runs to 14 residues. Germline assignment: CDR1 MNHEY and CDR2 SVGAGI. CDR3 region: CASRGRGGPTEAFF. In DNA, the CDR3 is TGTGCCAGCAGGGGTAGAGGGGGCCCCACTGAAGCTTTCTTT.

V is TRBV30 and J is TRBJ1-1, with D possibly TRBD1 on 5 matching bases. The V gene's germline CDR1 is GTSNPN and CDR2 SVGIG (reference sequence). The CDR3 consists of 13 residues. The ends were cut back, 0 bases at V and 3 bases at J, with 8 bases in the middle. The CDR3 nucleotides are TGTGCCTGGAGTGTTGCCAGGGACACTGAAGCTTTCTTT. Its protein is CAWSVARDTEAFF.

The rearrangement links TRBV6-5 to TRBJ1-3; the match to TRBD1 covers 7 bases. Trimming cost V 7 bases and J 4 bases; bases outside gene matches: 10. The CDR3 has 15 amino acids. Germline values: CDR1 MNHEY, CDR2 SVGAGI. Written as DNA, the CDR3 is TGTGCCAGCACTATTGAGGGGGCGCGGGGAAACACCATATATTTT. Its protein product is CASTIEGARGNTIYF.

This clone was seen only once. The V call is TRBV6-5, the J call TRBJ2-2, with TRBD2 as a possible D gene (5 bases). Germline loops: CDR1 MNHEY, CDR2 SVGAGI. The V gene lost 6 bases and the J gene lost 7 bases, with 9 bases spanning the gap. The CDR3 sequence is 12 residues long. As DNA, the CDR3 is TGTGCCAGCAGCGGGGTCGGCGGGGAGCTGTTTTTT. Protein sequence: CASSGVGGELFF.

The chain has TRBV6-5 and TRBJ2-5, with D possibly being TRBD2 (5 bases). CDR3 length: 15 amino acids. CDR1 MNHEY and CDR2 SVGAGI come from the germline V gene. The V end lost 3 bases, the J end lost 5 bases, and 16 bases lay between the germline ends. The CDR3 loop reads CASSYNYHGGETQYF. The CDR3 DNA is TGTGCCAGCAGTTATAACTACCACGGCGGGGAGACCCAGTACTTC.

The chain recombines TRBV3-1 (or the pseudogene TRBV3-2) with TRBJ2-7; TRBD2 matches 10 bases. Losses at the gene ends were 0 bases for V and 5 bases for J; bases not matched to a gene: 10. Germline-derived CDR1 and CDR2 are LGHDT and YNNKEL (reference sequence). This CDR3 has 17 amino acids. CDR3: CASSQDKSGRAKNEQYF. CDR3 nucleotides: TGTGCCAGCAGCCAAGATAAGAGCGGGAGGGCCAAGAACGAGCAGTACTTC.

This clone was observed once. The chain recombines TRBV5-1 with TRBJ1-1; 12 bases are shared with TRBD1. CDR3 size: 18 residues. In germline, CDR1 is SGHRS, CDR2 YFSETQ. With V trimmed by 1 base and J by 0 bases, 7 bases remained unmatched. The DNA of the CDR3 is TGCGCCAGCAGCTTGTTCGGGACAGGGGGCGGCATGAACACTGAAGCTTTCTTT. This codes for CASSLFGTGGGMNTEAFF.

This clone was detected only once. The chain combines TRBV12-3 or TRBV12-4 with TRBJ1-6; weak D call: TRBD1 (5 bases). The CDR3 sequence is 13 residues long. The V and J ends lost 3 bases and 13 bases respectively, with 13 bases between them. The CDR3 DNA reads TGTGCCAGCAGTTTGGGGGGGGATTGGCCCCTCCACTTT. Its translation: CASSLGGDWPLHF.

This clone was detected a few times. This rearrangement joins TRBV3-1 (or the pseudogene TRBV3-2) to TRBJ2-7; TRBD2 matches 7 bases. Germline V CDR1 and CDR2: LGHDT, YNNKEL (reference sequence). J was trimmed by 2 bases and V by 2 bases; bases with no gene match: 6. This CDR3 is 15 amino acids long. CDR3 loop: CASSQSVSGTYEQYF. CDR3 bases: TGTGCCAGCAGCCAAAGCGTCAGCGGGACCTACGAGCAGTACTTC.

The V gene is TRBV6-5, the J gene TRBJ2-7; TRBD1 is a possible D gene (5 bases). This CDR3 has 15 amino acids. The germline V and J ends were trimmed by 6 bases and 6 bases, with 21 bases remaining between them. CDR1 MNHEY and CDR2 SVGAGI come from the germline V gene. CDR3 DNA: TGTGCCAGCAGAGATCTAGGGGCCCACGCTGCCGAGCAGTACTTC. It encodes CASRDLGAHAAEQYF.

This chain links TRBV6-5 with TRBJ2-5; D possibly corresponds to TRBD2 (5 bases). V was shortened by 10 bases and J by 5 bases, with 20 bases between the two germline ends. The CDR3 has 14 amino acids. CDR1 and CDR2 from the germline V gene are MNHEY and SVGAGI. The CDR3 DNA reads TGTGCCACCCAAAGCGGCCAAACCTTGGAGACCCAGTACTTC. It codes for CATQSGQTLETQYF.

This chain links TRBV3-1 (or the pseudogene TRBV3-2) with TRBJ1-1; weak D call: TRBD1 (5 bases). CDR3 length equals 16 residues. V dropped 4 bases and J dropped 4 bases, with 19 bases sitting between them. Germline-derived CDR1 and CDR2 are LGHDT and YNNKEL (reference sequence). CDR3 residues: CASSLMRGQRATEAFF. In DNA, the CDR3 is TGTGCCAGCAGCCTGATGCGGGGCCAAAGGGCCACTGAAGCTTTCTTT.

V is TRBV5-1 and J is TRBJ1-1; D ambiguous. This CDR3 has 15 residues. Germline V gene lookup returns CDR1 SGHRS and CDR2 YFSETQ. V was pared by 1 base and J by 1 base, with 11 bases between. CDR3 DNA sequence: TGCGCCAGCAGCTTGCGACTTCAAAGGAACACTGAAGCTTTCTTT. This encodes CASSLRLQRNTEAFF.

The chain couples TRBV5-4 to TRBJ1-1, with 10 bases aligning to TRBD1. The V and J ends lost 4 bases and 4 bases, in that order; junction bases with no gene match: 4. The CDR3 is 14 residues long. Germline lookup yields CDR1 SGHNT and CDR2 YYREEE (reference sequence). CDR3 protein: CASSIGQGVTEAFF. The CDR3 bases are TGTGCCAGCAGCATTGGACAGGGGGTCACTGAAGCTTTCTTT. Combining the CDR3 with reference TRBV5-4 and TRBJ1-1 gives the whole variable domain ETGVTQSPTHLIKTRGQQVTLRCSSQSGHNTVSWYQQALGQGPQFIFQYYREEENGRGNFPPRFSGLQFPNYSSELNVNALELDDSALYLCASSIGQGVTEAFFGQGTRLTVV.

J is TRBJ2-5 and V is TRBV28; D perhaps matches TRBD1 (5 bases). Germline values: CDR1 MDHEN, CDR2 SYDVKM. This CDR3 spans 13 amino acids. Trimming stripped 5 bases from V and 5 bases from J, with 12 bases between. CDR3 amino acids: CASSQQVPETQYF. In nucleotides, the CDR3 is TGTGCCAGCAGTCAACAGGTCCCGGAGACCCAGTACTTC.

This chain connects TRBV28 to TRBJ2-2; possible D gene TRBD2, 5 bases. Deletions cut 10 bases from V and 2 bases from J, with 11 bases between. Germline values: CDR1 MDHEN, CDR2 SYDVKM. There are 13 residues in the CDR3. The CDR3 loop is CATPSGNTGELFF. DNA of the CDR3: TGTGCCACCCCAAGCGGTAACACCGGGGAGCTGTTTTTT.

CDR3 coding DNA: TGTGCCAGCAGCTTAATCCTTGGGGGGGTCGATGAGCAGTTCTTC. As protein: CASSLILGGVDEQFF. V gene TRBV7-2 combines with J gene TRBJ2-1, with 7 bases lining up with TRBD2. This CDR3 has 15 amino acids. Unmatched junction bases numbered 9, after V lost 2 bases and J lost 8 bases. The germline V gene has CDR1 SGHTA and CDR2 FQGNSA.

The J gene is TRBJ1-4, the V gene TRBV29-1; 9 bases line up with TRBD1. The CDR3 extends over 15 amino acids. CDR1 is SQVTM and CDR2 is ANQGSEA in the germline V gene. J lost 3 bases, V lost 5 bases, and 7 bases had no gene match. The CDR3 nucleotides read TGCAGCGTTATTTGGACAGGGGAAGCTAATGAAAAACTGTTTTTT. Translated: CSVIWTGEANEKLFF. Looking up the rest from reference TRBV29-1 and TRBJ1-4 gives the full variable domain: SAVISQKPSRDICQRGTSLTIQCQVDSQVTMMFWYRQQPGQSLTLIATANQGSEATYESGFVIDKFPISRPNLTFSTLTVSNMSPEDSSIYLCSVIWTGEANEKLFFGSGTQLSVL.

This clone was detected only a few times. The rearrangement links TRBV5-4 to TRBJ2-5, with 9 positions matching TRBD2. The CDR3 has 14 amino acids. Germline trimming cut 3 bases from V and 7 bases from J; bases unmatched to any gene: 7. Germline CDR1 and CDR2: SGHNT and YYREEE (reference sequence). The CDR3 sequence is CASSSVAGDGTQYF. The CDR3 DNA is TGTGCCAGCAGCTCCGTAGCGGGAGACGGGACCCAGTACTTC.

A few counts support this clone. The genes are TRBV29-1 and TRBJ2-1, with unresolved D. Germline V gene data show CDR1 as SQVTM and CDR2 as ANQGSEA. The CDR3 covers 14 residues. The ends were cut back, 3 bases at V and 5 bases at J, with 14 bases in the middle. CDR3 nucleotides: TGCAGCGTTGAGAATCTTCCTCAGAACAATGAGCAGTTCTTC. Protein: CSVENLPQNNEQFF.

The chain links TRBV19 to TRBJ1-6, with D maybe TRBD1 (5 bases). The V gene's germline CDR1 is LNHDA and CDR2 SQIVND (reference sequence). The CDR3 contains 16 residues. V lost 6 bases and J 10 bases, leaving 22 bases between the germline ends. The DNA of the CDR3 is TGTGCCAGTAGATGGGTTCAGGGTCTTTTCCCGTCACCCCTCCACTTT. The encoded protein is CASRWVQGLFPSPLHF.

V gene TRBV7-2 combines with J gene TRBJ2-5; 9 nucleotides align to TRBD2. The CDR3 sequence is 15 residues long. After removal of 3 bases from V and 5 bases from J, the junction contained 7 bases not matched to a gene. Germline-derived CDR1 and CDR2 are SGHTA and FQGNSA. CDR3 nucleotides: TGTGCCAGCAGCTTTAGCGGGAGCGTGTCGGAGACCCAGTACTTC. It specifies CASSFSGSVSETQYF. Full variable domain (remainder filled in from reference TRBV7-2 and TRBJ2-5): GAGVSQSPSNKVTEKGKDVELRCDPISGHTALYWYRQSLGQGLEFLIYFQGNSAPDKSGLPSDRFSAERTGGSVSTLTIQRTQQEDSAVYLCASSFSGSVSETQYFGPGTRLLVL.

This clone was detected only a few times. CDR3 sequence: CASSLYSTDTQYF. For the CDR3, the DNA is TGTGCCAGCAGCTTATATAGCACAGATACGCAGTATTTT. The rearrangement joins TRBV7-2 to TRBJ2-3; D remains ambiguous. CDR1 SGHTA and CDR2 FQGNSA come from the germline V gene. The V end was cut by 2 bases, the J end by 0 bases, with 3 bases between. CDR3 length: 13 residues.

The chain recombines TRBV7-9 with TRBJ2-1, with 10 bases identical to TRBD2. Germline values: CDR1 SEHNR, CDR2 FQNEAQ (reference sequence). The length of the CDR3 is 15 residues. With V trimmed by 3 bases and J by 8 bases, 7 bases remained unmatched. The CDR3 here is CASSLRASGSYEQFF. The CDR3 DNA reads as TGTGCCAGCAGCTTGAGGGCTAGCGGGAGTTATGAGCAGTTCTTC.